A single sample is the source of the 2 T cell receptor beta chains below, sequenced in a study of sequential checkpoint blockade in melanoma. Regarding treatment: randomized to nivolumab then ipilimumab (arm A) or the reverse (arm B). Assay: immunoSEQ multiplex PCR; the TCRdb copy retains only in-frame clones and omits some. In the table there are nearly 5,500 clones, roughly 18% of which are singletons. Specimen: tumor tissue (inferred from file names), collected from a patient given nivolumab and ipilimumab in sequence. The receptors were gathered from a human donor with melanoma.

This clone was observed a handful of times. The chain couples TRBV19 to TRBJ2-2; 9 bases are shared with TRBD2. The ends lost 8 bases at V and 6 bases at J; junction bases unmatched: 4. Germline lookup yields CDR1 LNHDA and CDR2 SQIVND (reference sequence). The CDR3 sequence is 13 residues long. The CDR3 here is CASSASGAGELFF. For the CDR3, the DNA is TGTGCCAGTTCCGCTAGCGGGGCCGGGGAGCTGTTTTTT.

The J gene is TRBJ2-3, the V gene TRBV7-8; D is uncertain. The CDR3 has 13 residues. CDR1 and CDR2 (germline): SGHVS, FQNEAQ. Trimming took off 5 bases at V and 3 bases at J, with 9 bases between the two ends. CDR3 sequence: CASSPRRTDTQYF. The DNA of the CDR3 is TGTGCCAGCAGCCCCCGGAGAACAGATACGCAGTATTTT.